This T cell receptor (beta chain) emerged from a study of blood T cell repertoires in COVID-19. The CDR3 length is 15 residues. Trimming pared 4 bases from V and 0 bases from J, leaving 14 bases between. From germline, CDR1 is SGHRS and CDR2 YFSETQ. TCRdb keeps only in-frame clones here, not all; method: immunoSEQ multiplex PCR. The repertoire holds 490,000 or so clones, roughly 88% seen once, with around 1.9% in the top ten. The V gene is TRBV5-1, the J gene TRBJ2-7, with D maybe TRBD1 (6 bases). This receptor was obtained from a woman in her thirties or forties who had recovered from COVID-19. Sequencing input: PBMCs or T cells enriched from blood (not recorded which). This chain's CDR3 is CASSNQGHSSYEQYF. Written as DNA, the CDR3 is TGCGCCAGCAGCAACCAGGGACACTCCTCCTACGAGCAGTACTTC.